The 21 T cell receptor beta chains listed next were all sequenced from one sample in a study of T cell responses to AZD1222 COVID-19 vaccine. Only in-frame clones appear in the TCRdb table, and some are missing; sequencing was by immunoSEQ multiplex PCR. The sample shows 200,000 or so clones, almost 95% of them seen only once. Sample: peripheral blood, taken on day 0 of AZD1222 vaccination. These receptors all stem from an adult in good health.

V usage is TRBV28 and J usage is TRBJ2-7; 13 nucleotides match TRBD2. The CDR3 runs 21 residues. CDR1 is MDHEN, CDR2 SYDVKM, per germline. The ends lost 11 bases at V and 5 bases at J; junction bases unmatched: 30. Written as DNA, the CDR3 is TGTGCCCCTACAGAGCAGCAGTTTAATATTCTGGGACTAGCGGGATTTCACGAGCAGTACTTC. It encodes CAPTEQQFNILGLAGFHEQYF.

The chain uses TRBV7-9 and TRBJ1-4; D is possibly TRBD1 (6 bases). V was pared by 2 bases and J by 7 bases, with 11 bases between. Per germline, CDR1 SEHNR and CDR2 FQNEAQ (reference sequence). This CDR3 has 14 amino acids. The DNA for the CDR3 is TGTGCCAGCAGCTTAATGACAGGCTCTGAAAAACTGTTTTTT. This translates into CASSLMTGSEKLFF.

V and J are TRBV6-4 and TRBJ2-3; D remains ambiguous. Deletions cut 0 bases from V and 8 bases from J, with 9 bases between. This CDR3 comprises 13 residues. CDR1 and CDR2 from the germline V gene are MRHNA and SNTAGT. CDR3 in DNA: TGTGCCAGCAGTGACTCGGGTTATACTACGCAGTATTTT. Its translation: CASSDSGYTTQYF.

CDR3 sequence reads: CASSRPAGFGNTEAFF. Written as DNA, the CDR3 is TGTGCCAGCTCACGACCAGCAGGATTTGGAAACACTGAAGCTTTCTTT. The chain joins TRBV18 to TRBJ1-1; no clear D gene. With 4 bases removed from V and 2 bases from J, the gap between germline ends came to 17 bases. The CDR3 spans 16 residues. The germline V gene has CDR1 KGHSH and CDR2 LQKENI.

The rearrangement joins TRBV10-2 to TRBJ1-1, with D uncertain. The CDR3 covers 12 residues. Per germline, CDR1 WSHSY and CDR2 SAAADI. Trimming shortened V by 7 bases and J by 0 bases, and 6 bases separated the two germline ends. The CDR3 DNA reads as TGCGCCAGCAAACGGATGAACACTGAAGCTTTCTTT. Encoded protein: CASKRMNTEAFF.

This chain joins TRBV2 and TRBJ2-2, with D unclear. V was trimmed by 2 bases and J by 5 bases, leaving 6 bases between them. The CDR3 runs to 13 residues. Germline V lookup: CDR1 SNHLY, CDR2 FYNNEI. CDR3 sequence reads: CASSERRTGELFF. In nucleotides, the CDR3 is TGTGCCAGCAGTGAAAGGAGAACCGGGGAGCTGTTTTTT.

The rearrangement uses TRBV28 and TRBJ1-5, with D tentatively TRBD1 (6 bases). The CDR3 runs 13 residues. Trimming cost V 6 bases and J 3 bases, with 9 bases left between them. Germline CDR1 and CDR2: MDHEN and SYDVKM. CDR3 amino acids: CASRPGVNQPQHF. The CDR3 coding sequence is TGTGCCAGCAGACCAGGGGTCAATCAGCCCCAGCATTTT.

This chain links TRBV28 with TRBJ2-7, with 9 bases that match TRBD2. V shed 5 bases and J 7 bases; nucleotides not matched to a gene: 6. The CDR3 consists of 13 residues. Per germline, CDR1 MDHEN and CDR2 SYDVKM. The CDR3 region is CASSVAGGVEQYF. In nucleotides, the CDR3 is TGTGCCAGCAGTGTTGCGGGAGGGGTTGAGCAGTACTTC.

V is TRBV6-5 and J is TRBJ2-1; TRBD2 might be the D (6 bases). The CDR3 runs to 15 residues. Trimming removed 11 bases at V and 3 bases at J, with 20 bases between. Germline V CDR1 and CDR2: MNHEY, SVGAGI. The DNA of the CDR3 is TGTGCCCCACCGTTGCGGAGGGACCTCTACAATGAGCAGTTCTTC. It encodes CAPPLRRDLYNEQFF.

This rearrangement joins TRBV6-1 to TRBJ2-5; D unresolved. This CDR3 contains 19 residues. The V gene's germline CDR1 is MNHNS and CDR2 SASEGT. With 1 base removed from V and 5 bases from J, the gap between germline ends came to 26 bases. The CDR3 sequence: CASSEVGRAVPKKEETQYF. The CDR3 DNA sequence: TGTGCCAGCAGTGAAGTGGGTAGGGCCGTCCCCAAGAAAGAGGAGACCCAGTACTTC.

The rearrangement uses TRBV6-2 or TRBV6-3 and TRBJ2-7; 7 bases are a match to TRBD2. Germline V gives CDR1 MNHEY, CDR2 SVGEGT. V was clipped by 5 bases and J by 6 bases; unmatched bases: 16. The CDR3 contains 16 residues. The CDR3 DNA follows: TGTGCCAGCAGTCGCGTGGACGGGAGGATTACCTCCGAGCAGTACTTC. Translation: CASSRVDGRITSEQYF.

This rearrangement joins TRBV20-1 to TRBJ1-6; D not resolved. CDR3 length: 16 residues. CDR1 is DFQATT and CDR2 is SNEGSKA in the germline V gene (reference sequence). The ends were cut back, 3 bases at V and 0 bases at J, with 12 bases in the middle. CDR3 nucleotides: TGCAGTGCTAGTGCGGCAGTCGGCTCCTATAATTCACCCCTCCACTTT. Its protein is CSASAAVGSYNSPLHF.

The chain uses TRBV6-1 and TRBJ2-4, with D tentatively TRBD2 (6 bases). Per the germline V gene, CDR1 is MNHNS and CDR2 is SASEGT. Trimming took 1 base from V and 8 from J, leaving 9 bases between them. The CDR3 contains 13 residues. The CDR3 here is CASSEGPGDIQYF. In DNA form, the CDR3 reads TGTGCCAGCAGTGAAGGCCCGGGGGACATTCAGTACTTC.

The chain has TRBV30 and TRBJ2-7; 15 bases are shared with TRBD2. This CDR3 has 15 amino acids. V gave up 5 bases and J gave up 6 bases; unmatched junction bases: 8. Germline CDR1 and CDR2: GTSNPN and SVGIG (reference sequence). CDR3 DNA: TGTGCCTGGCGGGGACTAGCGGGAGGACCGGTCGAGCAGTACTTC. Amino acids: CAWRGLAGGPVEQYF.

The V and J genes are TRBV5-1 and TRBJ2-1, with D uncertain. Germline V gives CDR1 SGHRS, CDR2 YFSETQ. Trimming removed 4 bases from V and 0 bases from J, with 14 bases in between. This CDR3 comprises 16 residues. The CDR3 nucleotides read TGCGCCAGCAGCCTCGCACCAGGTAGCTCCTACAATGAGCAGTTCTTC. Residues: CASSLAPGSSYNEQFF.

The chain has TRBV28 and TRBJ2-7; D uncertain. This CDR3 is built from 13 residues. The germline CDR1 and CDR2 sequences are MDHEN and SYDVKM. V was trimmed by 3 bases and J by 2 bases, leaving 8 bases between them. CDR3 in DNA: TGTGCCAGCAGTTTCCCCGCCCCCTACGAGCAGTACTTC. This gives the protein CASSFPAPYEQYF. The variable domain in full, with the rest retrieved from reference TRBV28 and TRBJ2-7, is DVKVTQSSRYLVKRTGEKVFLECVQDMDHENMFWYRQDPGLGLRLIYFSYDVKMKEKGDIPEGYSVSREKKERFSLILESASTNQTSMYLCASSFPAPYEQYFGPGTRLTVT.

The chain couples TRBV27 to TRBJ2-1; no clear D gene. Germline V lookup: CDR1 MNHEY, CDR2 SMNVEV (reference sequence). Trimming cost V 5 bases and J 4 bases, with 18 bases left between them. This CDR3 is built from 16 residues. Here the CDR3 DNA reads TGTGCCAGCAGTCCCCATATGGGCAGAATGTACAATGAGCAGTTCTTC. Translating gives CASSPHMGRMYNEQFF.

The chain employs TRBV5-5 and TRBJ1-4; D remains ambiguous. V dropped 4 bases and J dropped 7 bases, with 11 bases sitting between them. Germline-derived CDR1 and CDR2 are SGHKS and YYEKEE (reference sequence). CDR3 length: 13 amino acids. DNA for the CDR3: TGTGCCAGCAGCCATCCCTCCGTTGAAAAACTGTTTTTT. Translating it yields CASSHPSVEKLFF.

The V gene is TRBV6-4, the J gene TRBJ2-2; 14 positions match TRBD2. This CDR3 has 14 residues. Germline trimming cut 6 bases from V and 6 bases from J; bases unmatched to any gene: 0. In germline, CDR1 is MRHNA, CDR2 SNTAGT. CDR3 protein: CASRGLAGAGELFF. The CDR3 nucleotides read TGTGCCAGCAGGGGACTAGCGGGAGCCGGGGAGCTGTTTTTT.

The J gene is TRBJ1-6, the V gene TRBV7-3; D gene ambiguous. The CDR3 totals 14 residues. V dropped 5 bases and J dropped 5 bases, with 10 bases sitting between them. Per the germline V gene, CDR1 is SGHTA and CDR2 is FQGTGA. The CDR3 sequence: CASSPDNNNSPLHF. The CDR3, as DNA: TGTGCCAGCAGCCCCGATAACAATAATTCACCCCTCCACTTT.

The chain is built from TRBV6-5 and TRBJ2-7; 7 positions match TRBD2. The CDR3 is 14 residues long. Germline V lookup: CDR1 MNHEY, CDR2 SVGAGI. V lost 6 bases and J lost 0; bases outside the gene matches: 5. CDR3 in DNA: TGTGCCAGCAGCCGACTAGCCCGCTCCTACGAGCAGTACTTC. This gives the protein CASSRLARSYEQYF.